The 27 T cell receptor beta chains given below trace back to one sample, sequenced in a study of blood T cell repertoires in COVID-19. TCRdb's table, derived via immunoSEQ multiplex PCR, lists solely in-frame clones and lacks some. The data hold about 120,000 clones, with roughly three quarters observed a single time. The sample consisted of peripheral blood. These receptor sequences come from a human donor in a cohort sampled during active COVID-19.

The CDR3 reads CASSEGAGPSYEQYF. The CDR3 bases are TGTGCCAGCAGCGAGGGGGCAGGGCCCTCCTACGAGCAGTACTTC. The V gene is TRBV2, the J gene TRBJ2-7; 7 nucleotides align to TRBD1. Germline V gene data show CDR1 as SNHLY and CDR2 as FYNNEI. V shed 6 bases, J shed 0 bases, and the junction held 8 bases outside the gene matches. The CDR3 runs to 15 residues.

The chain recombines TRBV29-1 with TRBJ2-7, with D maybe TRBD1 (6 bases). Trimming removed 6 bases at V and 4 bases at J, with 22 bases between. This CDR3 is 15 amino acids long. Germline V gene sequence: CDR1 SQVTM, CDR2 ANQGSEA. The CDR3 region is CSVLGSGVGRYEQYF. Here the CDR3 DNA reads TGCAGCGTCTTGGGATCAGGGGTTGGTAGGTACGAGCAGTACTTC.

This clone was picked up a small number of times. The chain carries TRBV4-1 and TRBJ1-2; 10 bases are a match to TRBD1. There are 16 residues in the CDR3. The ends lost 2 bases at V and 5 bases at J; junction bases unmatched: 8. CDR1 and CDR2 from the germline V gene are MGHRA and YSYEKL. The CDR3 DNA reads TGCGCCAGCAGCCAACTAGGGACAGGGGAATATTATGGCTACACCTTC. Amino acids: CASSQLGTGEYYGYTF.

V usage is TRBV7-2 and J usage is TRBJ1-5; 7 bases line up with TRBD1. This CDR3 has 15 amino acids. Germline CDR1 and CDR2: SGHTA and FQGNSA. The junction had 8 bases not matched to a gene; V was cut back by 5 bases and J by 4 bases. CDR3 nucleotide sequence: TGTGCCAGCAGCCTAAGACAGGGAGGTAATCAGCCCCAGCATTTT. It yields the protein CASSLRQGGNQPQHF.

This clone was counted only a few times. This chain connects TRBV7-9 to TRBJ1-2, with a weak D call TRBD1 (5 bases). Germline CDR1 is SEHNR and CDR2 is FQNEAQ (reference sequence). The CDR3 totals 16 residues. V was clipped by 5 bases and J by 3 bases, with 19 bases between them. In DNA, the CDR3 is TGTGCCAGCAGCCTAACCCAAGGGGCGCTTGACTATGGCTACACCTTC. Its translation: CASSLTQGALDYGYTF.

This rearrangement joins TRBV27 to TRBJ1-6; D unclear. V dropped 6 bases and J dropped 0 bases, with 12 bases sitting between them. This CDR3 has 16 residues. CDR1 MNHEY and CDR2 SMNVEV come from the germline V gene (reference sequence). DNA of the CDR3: TGTGCCAGCAGCCCCCCGGGGAGCTCCTATAATTCACCCCTCCACTTT. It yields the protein CASSPPGSSYNSPLHF.

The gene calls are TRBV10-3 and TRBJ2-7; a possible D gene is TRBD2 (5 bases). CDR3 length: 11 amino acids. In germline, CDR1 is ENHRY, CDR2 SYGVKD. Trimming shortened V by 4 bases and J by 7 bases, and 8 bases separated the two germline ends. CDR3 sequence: CAISAGWEQYF. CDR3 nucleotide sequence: TGTGCCATCAGTGCGGGGTGGGAGCAGTACTTC.

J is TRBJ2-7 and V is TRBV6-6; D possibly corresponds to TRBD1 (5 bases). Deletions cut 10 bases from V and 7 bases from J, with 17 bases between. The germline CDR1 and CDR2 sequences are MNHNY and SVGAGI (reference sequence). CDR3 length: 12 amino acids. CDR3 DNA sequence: TGTGCCACCCTGGGGCCTTGGCGGGAGCAGTACTTC. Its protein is CATLGPWREQYF.

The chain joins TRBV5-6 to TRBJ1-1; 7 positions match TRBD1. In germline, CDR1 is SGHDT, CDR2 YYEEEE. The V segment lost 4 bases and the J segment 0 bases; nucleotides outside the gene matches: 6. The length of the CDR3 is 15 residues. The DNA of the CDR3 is TGTGCCAGCAGCACTACAGGGGCCGTGAACACTGAAGCTTTCTTT. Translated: CASSTTGAVNTEAFF.

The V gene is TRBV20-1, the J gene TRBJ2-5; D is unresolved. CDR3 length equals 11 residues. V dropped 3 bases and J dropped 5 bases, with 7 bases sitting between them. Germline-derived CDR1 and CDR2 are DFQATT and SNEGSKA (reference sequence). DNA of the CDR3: TGCAGTGCTAGTCCCAGGGAGACCCAGTACTTC. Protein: CSASPRETQYF.

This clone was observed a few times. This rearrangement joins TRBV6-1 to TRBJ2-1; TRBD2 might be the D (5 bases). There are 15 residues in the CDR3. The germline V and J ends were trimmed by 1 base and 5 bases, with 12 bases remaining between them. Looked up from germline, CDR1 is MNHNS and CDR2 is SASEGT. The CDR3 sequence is CASSEEIANHNEQFF. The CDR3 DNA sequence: TGTGCCAGCAGTGAAGAAATAGCGAATCACAATGAGCAGTTCTTC.

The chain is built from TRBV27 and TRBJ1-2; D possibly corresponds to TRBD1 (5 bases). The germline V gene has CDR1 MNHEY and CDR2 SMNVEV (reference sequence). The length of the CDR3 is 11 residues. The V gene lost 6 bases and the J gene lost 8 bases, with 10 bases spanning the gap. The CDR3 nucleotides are TGTGCCAGCAGCTCAGGGATCGGCTACACCTTC. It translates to CASSSGIGYTF.

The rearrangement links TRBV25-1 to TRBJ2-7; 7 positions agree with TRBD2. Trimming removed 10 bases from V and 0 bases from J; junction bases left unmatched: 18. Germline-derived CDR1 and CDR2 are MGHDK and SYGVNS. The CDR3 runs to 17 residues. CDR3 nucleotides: TGTGCCAATCCGTTCCGGGGGGAGAGACGGTGCTCCTACGAGCAGTACTTC. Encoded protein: CANPFRGERRCSYEQYF.

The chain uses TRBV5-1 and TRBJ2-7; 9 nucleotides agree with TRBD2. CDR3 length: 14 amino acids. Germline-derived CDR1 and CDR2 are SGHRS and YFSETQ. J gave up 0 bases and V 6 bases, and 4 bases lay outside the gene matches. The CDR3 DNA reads TGCGCCAGCAACCCTAGCGGGAACTCCTACGAGCAGTACTTC. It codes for CASNPSGNSYEQYF.

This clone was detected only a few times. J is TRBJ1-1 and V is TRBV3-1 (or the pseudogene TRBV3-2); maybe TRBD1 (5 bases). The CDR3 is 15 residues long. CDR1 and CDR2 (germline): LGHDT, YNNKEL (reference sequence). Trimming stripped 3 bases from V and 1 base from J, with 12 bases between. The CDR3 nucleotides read TGTGCCAGCAGCCAGACAGCAAACAAGAACACTGAAGCTTTCTTT. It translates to CASSQTANKNTEAFF.

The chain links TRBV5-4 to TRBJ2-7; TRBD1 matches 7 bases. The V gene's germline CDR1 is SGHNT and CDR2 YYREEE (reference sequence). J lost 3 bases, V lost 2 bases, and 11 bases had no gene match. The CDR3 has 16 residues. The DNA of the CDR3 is TGTGCCAGCAGCTTAACACCGGGACAGATAGACTACGAGCAGTACTTC. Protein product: CASSLTPGQIDYEQYF.

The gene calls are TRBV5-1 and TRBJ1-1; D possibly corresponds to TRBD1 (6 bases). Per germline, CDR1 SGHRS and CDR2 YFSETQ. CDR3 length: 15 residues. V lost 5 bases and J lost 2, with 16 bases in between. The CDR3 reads CASSLVDSFNTEAFF. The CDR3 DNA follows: TGCGCCAGCAGTTTAGTGGACAGTTTTAACACTGAAGCTTTCTTT. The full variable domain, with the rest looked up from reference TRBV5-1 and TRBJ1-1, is KAGVTQTPRYLIKTRGQQVTLSCSPISGHRSVSWYQQTPGQGLQFLFEYFSETQRNKGNFPGRFSGRQFSNSRSEMNVSTLELGDSALYLCASSLVDSFNTEAFFGQGTRLTVV.

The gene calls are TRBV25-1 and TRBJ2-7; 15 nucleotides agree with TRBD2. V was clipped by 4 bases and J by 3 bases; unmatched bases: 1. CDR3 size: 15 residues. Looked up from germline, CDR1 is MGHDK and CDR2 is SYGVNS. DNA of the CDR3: TGTGCCAGCAGTGGGGGACTAGCGGGGGGCTACGAGCAGTACTTC. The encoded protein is CASSGGLAGGYEQYF.

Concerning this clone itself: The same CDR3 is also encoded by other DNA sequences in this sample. The CDR3 sequence is CATSRGGSNQPQHF. CDR3 bases: TGTGCCACCAGCCGCGGGGGTAGCAATCAGCCCCAGCATTTT. The chain carries TRBV15 and TRBJ1-5; weak D call: TRBD1 (5 bases). Germline values: CDR1 LNHNV, CDR2 YYDKDF (reference sequence). The CDR3 runs to 14 residues. V was pared by 5 bases and J by 0 bases, with 8 bases between.

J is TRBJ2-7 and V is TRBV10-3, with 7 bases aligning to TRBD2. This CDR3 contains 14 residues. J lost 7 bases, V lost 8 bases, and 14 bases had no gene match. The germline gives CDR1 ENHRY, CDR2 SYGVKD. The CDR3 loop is CAIAGRAGQREQYF. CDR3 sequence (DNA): TGTGCCATCGCGGGGAGGGCCGGGCAACGGGAGCAGTACTTC.

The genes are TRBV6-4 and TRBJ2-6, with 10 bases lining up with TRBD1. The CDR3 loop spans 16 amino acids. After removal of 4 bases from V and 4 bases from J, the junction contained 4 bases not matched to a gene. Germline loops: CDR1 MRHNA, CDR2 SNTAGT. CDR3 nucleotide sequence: TGTGCCAGCAGTGTGGACAGGGGGGGAGGGGCCAACGTCCTGACTTTC. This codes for CASSVDRGGGANVLTF.

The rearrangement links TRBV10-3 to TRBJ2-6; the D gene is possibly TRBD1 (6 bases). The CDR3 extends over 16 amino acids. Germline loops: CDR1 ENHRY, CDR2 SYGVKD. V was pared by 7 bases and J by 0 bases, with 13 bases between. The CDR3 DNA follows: TGTGCCATCAAAACAGGGTCTATCTCTGGGGCCAACGTCCTGACTTTC. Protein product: CAIKTGSISGANVLTF.

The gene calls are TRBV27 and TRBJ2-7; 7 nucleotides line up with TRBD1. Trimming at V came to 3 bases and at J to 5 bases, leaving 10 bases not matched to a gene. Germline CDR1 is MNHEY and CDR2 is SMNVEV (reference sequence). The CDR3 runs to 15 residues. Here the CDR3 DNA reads TGTGCCAGCAGTTTCTCCCCCACAGGGGCCCACGAGCAGTACTTC. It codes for CASSFSPTGAHEQYF.

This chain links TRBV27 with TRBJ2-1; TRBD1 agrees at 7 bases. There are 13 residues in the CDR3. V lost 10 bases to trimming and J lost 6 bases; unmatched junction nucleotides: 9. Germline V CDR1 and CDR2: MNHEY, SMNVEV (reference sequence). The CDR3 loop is CATQPTGINEQFF. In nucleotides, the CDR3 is TGTGCCACCCAGCCGACAGGGATCAATGAGCAGTTCTTC.

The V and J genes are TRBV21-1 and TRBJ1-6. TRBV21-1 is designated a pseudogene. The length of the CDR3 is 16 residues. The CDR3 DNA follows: TGTGCCAGCAGCAAAAAGTGGGAGGGCAGAGGTTCACCCCTCCACTTT. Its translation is CASSKKWEGRGSPLHF.

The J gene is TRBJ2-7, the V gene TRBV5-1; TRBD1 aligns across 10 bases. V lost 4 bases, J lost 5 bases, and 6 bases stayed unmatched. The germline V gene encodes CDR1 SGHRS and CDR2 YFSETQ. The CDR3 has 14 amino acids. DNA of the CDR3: TGCGCCAGCAGCCAGGGACAGGGGAGCCACGAGCAGTACTTC. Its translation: CASSQGQGSHEQYF.

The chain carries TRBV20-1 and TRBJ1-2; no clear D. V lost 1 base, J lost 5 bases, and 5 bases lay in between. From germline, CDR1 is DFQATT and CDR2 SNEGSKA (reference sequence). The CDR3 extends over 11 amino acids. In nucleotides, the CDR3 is TGCAGTGCTAGAGGTCCGTATGGCTACACCTTC. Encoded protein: CSARGPYGYTF.